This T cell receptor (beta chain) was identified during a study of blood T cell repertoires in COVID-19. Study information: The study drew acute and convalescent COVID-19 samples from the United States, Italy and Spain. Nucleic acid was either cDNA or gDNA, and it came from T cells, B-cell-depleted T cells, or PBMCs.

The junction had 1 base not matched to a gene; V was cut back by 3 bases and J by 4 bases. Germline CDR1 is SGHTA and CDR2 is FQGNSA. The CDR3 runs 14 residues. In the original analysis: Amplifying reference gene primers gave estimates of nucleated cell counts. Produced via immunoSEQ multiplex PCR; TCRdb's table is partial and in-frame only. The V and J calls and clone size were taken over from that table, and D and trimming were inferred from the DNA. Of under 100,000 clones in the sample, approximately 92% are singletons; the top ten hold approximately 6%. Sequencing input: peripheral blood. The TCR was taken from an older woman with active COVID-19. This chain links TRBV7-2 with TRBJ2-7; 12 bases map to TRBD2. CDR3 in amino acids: CASSFGLAGYEQYF. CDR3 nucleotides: TGTGCCAGCAGCTTTGGACTAGCGGGATACGAGCAGTACTTC.